This T cell receptor (beta chain) was identified during a study of T cell responses to AZD1222 COVID-19 vaccine. The study's findings and limits: Two AZD1222 doses significantly raised spike-specific TCR breadth and depth over controls. Donors skewed white British and female; clonal diversity was possibly underestimated. A reported finding is that nearly half of spike-specific TCRs target unmutated variant regions.

Libraries were prepared by immunoSEQ multiplex PCR; TCRdb keeps only in-frame clonotypes and omits some of them. The sample has about 130,000 clones; roughly 90% are singletons. A single count supports this clone. What it recognizes is unknown. Trimming removed 4 bases from V and 2 bases from J, with 12 bases in between. Per the germline V gene, CDR1 is ENHRY and CDR2 is SYGVKD. The CDR3 is 15 residues long. The sequence derives from an adult who received the AZD1222 COVID-19 vaccine. The input for sequencing was peripheral blood, taken 28 days after the second AZD1222 dose. The chain uses TRBV10-3 and TRBJ1-5; D may be TRBD1 (5 bases). The CDR3 here is CAISVGGDGNQPQHF. The CDR3 DNA reads as TGTGCCATCAGTGTTGGGGGAGATGGCAATCAGCCCCAGCATTTT.